The 5 T cell receptor beta chains presented below share a single source sample, sequenced in a study of blood T cell repertoires in COVID-19. TCRdb's table, derived via immunoSEQ multiplex PCR, lists solely in-frame clones and lacks some. The sample has roughly 130,000 clones; over 80% are singletons. The sample was peripheral blood. The receptors originated from a man between 70 and 80 years old with acute or convalescent COVID-19.

This chain connects TRBV5-1 to TRBJ2-2; tentative D call: TRBD1 (6 bases). Between the trimmed V and J ends, which lost 1 base and 6 bases, there was a span of 13 bases. CDR1 and CDR2 (germline): SGHRS, YFSETQ. The CDR3 covers 15 residues. The CDR3 is CASSLTRDKPGELFF. CDR3 DNA: TGCGCCAGCAGCTTGACCCGGGACAAGCCCGGGGAGCTGTTTTTT.

The chain has TRBV19 and TRBJ2-3; 9 bases are shared with TRBD1. The CDR3 length is 17 residues. Trimming cost V 3 bases and J 2 bases; bases outside gene matches: 9. The V gene's germline CDR1 is LNHDA and CDR2 SQIVND (reference sequence). The CDR3 DNA reads TGTGCCAGTAGTATCGGCCGAGGGACAGGGTACACAGATACGCAGTATTTT. This sequence encodes CASSIGRGTGYTDTQYF.

The chain couples TRBV4-1 to TRBJ2-5, with 7 bases matching TRBD1. The CDR3 has 12 amino acids. V gave up 2 bases and J gave up 11 bases; unmatched junction bases: 5. Germline loops: CDR1 MGHRA, CDR2 YSYEKL. CDR3 protein: CASSQRDREQYF. CDR3 coding DNA: TGCGCCAGCAGCCAACGAGACAGGGAGCAGTACTTC.

V and J are TRBV10-3 and TRBJ2-3; weak D call: TRBD2 (5 bases). The CDR3 is made up of 15 amino acids. Germline V gene sequence: CDR1 ENHRY, CDR2 SYGVKD. Trimming pared 0 bases from V and 1 base from J, leaving 8 bases between. CDR3 region: CAISESRGGTDTQYF. The CDR3 DNA is TGTGCCATCAGTGAGTCACGGGGAGGCACAGATACGCAGTATTTT.

The rearrangement links TRBV6-6 to TRBJ1-4; D is undetermined. This CDR3 has 16 amino acids. In germline, CDR1 is MNHNY, CDR2 SVGAGI (reference sequence). Trimming took off 6 bases at V and 3 bases at J, with 17 bases between the two ends. CDR3 sequence reads: CASRLEEGQANEKLFF. In nucleotides, the CDR3 is TGTGCCAGCAGACTTGAGGAGGGCCAGGCTAATGAAAAACTGTTTTTT.